The source of this TCR beta chain is a study of shared clonotypes between healthy human individuals. Study-wide background: Three plates were used per donor for CD4 naive, three for CD4 memory, two for CD8 naive and one for CD8 memory.

CDR3 size: 18 residues. In germline, CDR1 is MDHEN, CDR2 SYDVKM. Trimming pared 3 bases from V and 6 bases from J, leaving 25 bases between. The genomic DNA of each subset was split evenly across several immunoSEQ plates. Source study methods: ImmunoSEQ junction-only sequences lacked quality scores, so their filtering differed. Profiling relied on immunoSEQ multiplex PCR, and the TCRdb table lists in-frame clones only, not all of them. Clone size and the V and J calls come from that table; the DNA yielded D and trimming. Among just over 2,000,000 clones, roughly 96% were seen once, and the ten largest hold 0.1% to 0.15%. Into CD45RA+ naive and CD45RA-negative memory subsets, the CD4+ cells were split.

This TCR was recovered from a man younger than 35 in good health. The sample was naive CD4+ T cells sorted from blood. Noted subset: CD45RA+ positively selected. V and J are TRBV28 and TRBJ2-3, with D perhaps matching TRBD2 (6 bases). In DNA, the CDR3 is TGTGCCAGCAGTTTCCTCCGGGACTTGTTACAGATTATCGATACGCAGTATTTT. Translated, it gives CASSFLRDLLQIIDTQYF.